Sequencing of this T cell receptor (beta chain) was carried out in a study of response to subunit inactivated influenza vaccine. Germline V CDR1 and CDR2: SGHTA, FQGNSA. The CDR3 covers 14 residues. V lost 6 bases and J lost 6, with 14 bases in between. TCRdb itself ran the RT-PCR reads through MiXCR, one entry per CDR3 protein. The top ten clones hold 1.9% of a sample with about 520,000 distinct CDR3 sequences, 25% of them seen once. The rearrangement links TRBV7-2 to TRBJ2-2; no clear D. The sequence came from a man aged 50-60 years who received an inactivated influenza vaccine. Sequencing used CD4+ T cells sorted from PBMCs, obtained more than 4 days after vaccination. The CDR3 DNA reads as TGTGCCAGCAGTTCCCGGTCTAGGGCCGGGGAGCTGTTTTTT. This codes for CASSSRSRAGELFF.